These 14 T cell receptor beta chains came from one sample sequenced in a study of blood T cell repertoires in COVID-19. TCRdb's copy holds only in-frame clones and misses some; the assay was immunoSEQ multiplex PCR. Of 90,000 to 100,000 clones in the sample, about 83% were seen once. The sequenced sample was peripheral blood. The source of these receptors is a man aged 70 or older with active or convalescent COVID-19.

V gene TRBV5-6 combines with J gene TRBJ2-5; TRBD1 might be the D (6 bases). The CDR3 totals 14 residues. V was cut by 2 bases and J by 3 bases, with 11 bases left in between. The V gene's germline CDR1 is SGHDT and CDR2 YYEEEE. CDR3 sequence: CASSFPTGEETQYF. CDR3 DNA: TGTGCCAGCAGCTTCCCGACAGGCGAAGAGACCCAGTACTTC.

This clone was picked up a small number of times. This rearrangement joins TRBV6-5 to TRBJ1-2, with TRBD1 identical over 9 bases. Per germline, CDR1 MNHEY and CDR2 SVGAGI. This CDR3 has 14 residues. V was clipped by 10 bases and J by 2 bases; unmatched bases: 8. The CDR3 DNA reads TGTGCCACTCGATCCGGGACAGGGAACTATGGCTACACCTTC. Translation: CATRSGTGNYGYTF.

The J gene is TRBJ2-2, the V gene TRBV24-1; TRBD1 aligns across 8 bases. Per the germline V gene, CDR1 is KGHDR and CDR2 is SFDVKD. V lost 3 bases, J lost 5 bases, and 10 bases stayed unmatched. The CDR3 runs to 17 residues. CDR3 amino acids: CATSDRQGPIGTGELFF. The CDR3 nucleotides read TGTGCCACCAGTGATCGACAGGGGCCGATCGGGACCGGGGAGCTGTTTTTT.

Turning to this clone: This same CDR3 is encoded by further DNA sequences in the sample. The genes are TRBV29-1 and TRBJ1-1, with TRBD1 matching over 9 bases. The germline V gene has CDR1 SQVTM and CDR2 ANQGSEA. The CDR3 spans 12 residues. The V and J ends lost 7 bases and 1 base, in that order; junction bases with no gene match: 1. The CDR3 coding sequence is TGCAGCGCGGACAGGGGGAACACTGAAGCTTTCTTT. Encoded protein: CSADRGNTEAFF. Filled out from reference TRBV29-1 and TRBJ1-1, the complete variable domain reads SAVISQKPSRDICQRGTSLTIQCQVDSQVTMMFWYRQQPGQSLTLIATANQGSEATYESGFVIDKFPISRPNLTFSTLTVSNMSPEDSSIYLCSADRGNTEAFFGQGTRLTVV.

This clone was detected once. The rearrangement joins TRBV7-2 to TRBJ2-1; a possible D gene is TRBD1 (6 bases). The length of the CDR3 is 16 residues. The V end was cut by 2 bases, the J end by 0 bases, with 11 bases between. Per the germline V gene, CDR1 is SGHTA and CDR2 is FQGNSA. The CDR3 DNA reads TGTGCCAGCAGCTTACAGGGGAGTAGCTCCTACAATGAGCAGTTCTTC. Protein: CASSLQGSSSYNEQFF.

The chain couples TRBV23-1 to TRBJ1-1, with 8 bases aligning to TRBD1. TRBV23-1 is marked as an open reading frame, function uncertain. The V segment lost 4 bases and the J segment 1 base; nucleotides outside the gene matches: 5. The CDR3 has 15 amino acids. CDR3 DNA: TGCGCCAGCAGTCGGAAACAGGGGGGGAACACTGAAGCTTTCTTT. Encoded protein: CASSRKQGGNTEAFF.

This clone was counted once. The chain has TRBV24-1 and TRBJ2-4; 12 bases match TRBD1. Germline values: CDR1 KGHDR, CDR2 SFDVKD. This CDR3 is 16 amino acids long. Trimming cost V 4 bases and J 5 bases; bases outside gene matches: 5. The CDR3 nucleotides are TGTGCCACCAGTGAGGCCGGGACAGGGGGCGAAAACATTCAGTACTTC. It encodes CATSEAGTGGENIQYF.

The gene calls are TRBV18 and TRBJ2-5; 9 nucleotides align to TRBD2. CDR1 and CDR2 (germline): KGHSH, LQKENI. This CDR3 has 16 amino acids. The V segment lost 3 bases and the J segment 5 bases; nucleotides outside the gene matches: 10. CDR3 sequence: CASSPPGLAGHETQYF. CDR3 nucleotide sequence: TGTGCCAGCTCACCCCCTGGGCTAGCGGGGCATGAGACCCAGTACTTC.

The chain links TRBV5-1 to TRBJ1-1; maybe TRBD1 (5 bases). Germline CDR1 reads SGHRS; CDR2 reads YFSETQ. V was clipped by 4 bases and J by 2 bases, with 15 bases between them. The CDR3 covers 15 residues. The CDR3 DNA is TGCGCCAGCAGCCCAGAACAGGCTTTTAACACTGAAGCTTTCTTT. Its protein product is CASSPEQAFNTEAFF.

The chain has TRBV19 and TRBJ1-5; TRBD1 might be the D (5 bases). Trimming took off 0 bases at V and 3 bases at J, with 6 bases between the two ends. Germline values: CDR1 LNHDA, CDR2 SQIVND (reference sequence). The CDR3 length is 14 residues. CDR3 region: CASSIEDTNQPQHF. Here the CDR3 DNA reads TGTGCCAGTAGTATAGAGGACACCAATCAGCCCCAGCATTTT.

The chain is built from TRBV30 and TRBJ1-6, with D possibly TRBD1 on 6 matching bases. V was shortened by 5 bases and J by 5 bases, with 13 bases between the two germline ends. Germline V gene sequence: CDR1 GTSNPN, CDR2 SVGIG (reference sequence). The CDR3 extends over 14 amino acids. For the CDR3, the DNA is TGTGCCTGGGCCGCGGGGGGGCATAATTCACCCCTCCACTTT. This translates into CAWAAGGHNSPLHF.

The gene calls are TRBV28 and TRBJ1-2; D ambiguous. The CDR3 has 15 residues. The germline gives CDR1 MDHEN, CDR2 SYDVKM. Trimming stripped 5 bases from V and 7 bases from J, with 20 bases between. CDR3 nucleotides: TGTGCCAGCAGTCCCCCTCAGGTTTACCGGGGTGGCTACACCTTC. Protein product: CASSPPQVYRGGYTF.

This clone occurred once. The rearrangement uses TRBV28 and TRBJ1-2, with D perhaps TRBD1 (6 bases). The CDR3 has 14 amino acids. Germline CDR1 MDHEN, CDR2 SYDVKM. Trimming stripped 6 bases from V and 5 bases from J, with 16 bases between. The CDR3 coding sequence is TGTGCCAGCAGCCCTCCTGACAGGCAATATGGCTACACCTTC. Its protein product is CASSPPDRQYGYTF.

This clone was counted only a few times. The rearrangement joins TRBV7-3 to TRBJ2-3, with TRBD2 as a possible D gene (5 bases). The V and J ends lost 4 bases and 7 bases respectively, with 6 bases between them. The CDR3 runs 11 residues. The germline V gene encodes CDR1 SGHTA and CDR2 FQGTGA. The CDR3 DNA reads as TGTGCCAGCAGCTCGGGGAATACGCAGTATTTT. The encoded protein is CASSSGNTQYF.